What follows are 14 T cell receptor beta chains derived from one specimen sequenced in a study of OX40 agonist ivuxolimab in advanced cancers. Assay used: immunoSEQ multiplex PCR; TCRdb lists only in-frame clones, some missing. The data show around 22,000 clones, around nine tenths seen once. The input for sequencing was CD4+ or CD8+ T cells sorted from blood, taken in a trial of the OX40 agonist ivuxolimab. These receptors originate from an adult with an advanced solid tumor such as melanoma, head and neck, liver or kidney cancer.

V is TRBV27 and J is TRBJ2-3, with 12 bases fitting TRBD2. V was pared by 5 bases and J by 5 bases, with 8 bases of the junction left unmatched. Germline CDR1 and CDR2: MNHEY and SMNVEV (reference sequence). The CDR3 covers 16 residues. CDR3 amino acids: CASSLLGLAGKDTQYF. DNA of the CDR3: TGTGCCAGCAGTCTACTCGGACTAGCGGGAAAAGATACGCAGTATTTT.

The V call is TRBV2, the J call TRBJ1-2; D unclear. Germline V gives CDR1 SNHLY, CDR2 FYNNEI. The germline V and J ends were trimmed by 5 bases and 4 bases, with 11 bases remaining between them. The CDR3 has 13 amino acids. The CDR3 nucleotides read TGTGCCAGCAGTATTACAGAACTCTATGGCTACACCTTC. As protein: CASSITELYGYTF.

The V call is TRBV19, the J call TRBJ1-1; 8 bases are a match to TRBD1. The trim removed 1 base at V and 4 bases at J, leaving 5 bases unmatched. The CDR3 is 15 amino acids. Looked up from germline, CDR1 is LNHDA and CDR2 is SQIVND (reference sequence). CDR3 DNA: TGTGCCAGTAGTATAGTGTCAGGGGGCTTCACTGAAGCTTTCTTT. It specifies CASSIVSGGFTEAFF.

CDR3 protein: CASEPGLAGYEQYF. DNA of the CDR3: TGTGCCAGTGAACCGGGACTAGCGGGTTACGAGCAGTACTTC. The chain couples TRBV5-5 to TRBJ2-7; 12 bases match TRBD2. The CDR3 spans 14 residues. J lost 4 bases, V lost 8 bases, and 7 bases had no gene match. Germline-derived CDR1 and CDR2 are SGHKS and YYEKEE (reference sequence). Full variable domain (missing parts from reference TRBV5-5 and TRBJ2-7): DAGVTQSPTHLIKTRGQQVTLRCSPISGHKSVSWYQQVLGQGPQFIFQYYEKEERGRGNFPDRFSARQFPNYSSELNVNALLLGDSALYLCASEPGLAGYEQYFGPGTRLTVT.

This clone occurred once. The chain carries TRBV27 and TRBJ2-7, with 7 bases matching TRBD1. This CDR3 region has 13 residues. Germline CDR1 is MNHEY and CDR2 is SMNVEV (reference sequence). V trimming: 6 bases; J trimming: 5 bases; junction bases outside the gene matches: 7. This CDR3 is CASSWTGPHEQYF. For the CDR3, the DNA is TGTGCCAGCAGCTGGACAGGTCCCCACGAGCAGTACTTC.

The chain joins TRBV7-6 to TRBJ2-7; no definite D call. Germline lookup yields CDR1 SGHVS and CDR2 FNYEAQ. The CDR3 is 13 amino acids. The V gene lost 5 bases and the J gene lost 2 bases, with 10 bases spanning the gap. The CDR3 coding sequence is TGTGCCAGCAGCGAAGGAACCGCCTACGAGCAGTACTTC. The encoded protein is CASSEGTAYEQYF. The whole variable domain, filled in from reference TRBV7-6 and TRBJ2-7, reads GAGVSQSPRYKVTKRGQDVALRCDPISGHVSLYWYRQALGQGPEFLTYFNYEAQQDKSGLPNDRFSAERPEGSISTLTIQRTEQRDSAMYRCASSEGTAYEQYFGPGTRLTVT.

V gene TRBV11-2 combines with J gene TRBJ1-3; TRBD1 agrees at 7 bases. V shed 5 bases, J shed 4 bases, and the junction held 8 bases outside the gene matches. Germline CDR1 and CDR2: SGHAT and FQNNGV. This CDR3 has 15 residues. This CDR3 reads CASSPDRVSGNTIYF. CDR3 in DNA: TGTGCCAGCAGCCCAGACAGGGTTTCCGGAAACACCATATATTTT.

The CDR3 DNA follows: TGTGCCAGCAGCCCGTGGACCACATCCTACAATGAGCAGTTCTTC. Its translation is CASSPWTTSYNEQFF. The chain joins TRBV11-2 to TRBJ2-1, with D unresolved. The V gene's germline CDR1 is SGHAT and CDR2 FQNNGV. The CDR3 has 15 residues. Trimming pared 5 bases from V and 1 base from J, leaving 12 bases between.

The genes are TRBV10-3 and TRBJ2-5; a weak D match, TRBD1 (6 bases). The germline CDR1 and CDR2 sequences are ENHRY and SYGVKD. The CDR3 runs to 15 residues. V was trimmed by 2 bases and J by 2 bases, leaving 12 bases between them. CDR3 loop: CAISELPQGQETQYF. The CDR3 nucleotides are TGTGCCATCAGTGAGCTCCCGCAGGGGCAAGAGACCCAGTACTTC.

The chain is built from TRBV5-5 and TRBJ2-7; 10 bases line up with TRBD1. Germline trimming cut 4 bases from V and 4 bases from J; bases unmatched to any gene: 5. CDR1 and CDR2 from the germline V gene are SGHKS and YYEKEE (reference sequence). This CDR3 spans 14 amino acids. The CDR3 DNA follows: TGTGCCAGCAGCCCCGGGACAGGGGCATACGAGCAGTACTTC. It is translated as CASSPGTGAYEQYF.

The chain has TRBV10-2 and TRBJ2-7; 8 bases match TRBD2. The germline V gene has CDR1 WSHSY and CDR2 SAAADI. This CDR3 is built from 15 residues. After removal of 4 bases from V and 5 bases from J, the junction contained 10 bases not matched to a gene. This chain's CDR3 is CASSAMTGGPHEQYF. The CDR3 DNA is TGCGCCAGCAGTGCTATGACGGGAGGGCCGCACGAGCAGTACTTC.

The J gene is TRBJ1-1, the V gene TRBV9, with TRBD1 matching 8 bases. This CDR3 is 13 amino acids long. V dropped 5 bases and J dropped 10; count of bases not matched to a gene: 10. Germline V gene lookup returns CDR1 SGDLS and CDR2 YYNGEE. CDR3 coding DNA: TGTGCCAGCAGTAATGACAGGGGAGAAAGAGCTTTCTTT. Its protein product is CASSNDRGERAFF.

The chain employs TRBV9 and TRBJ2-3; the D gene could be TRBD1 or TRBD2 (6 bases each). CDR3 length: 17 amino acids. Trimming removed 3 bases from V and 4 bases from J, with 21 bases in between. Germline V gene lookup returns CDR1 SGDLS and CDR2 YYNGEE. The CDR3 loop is CASSAEGGLASSDTQYF. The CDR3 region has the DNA TGTGCCAGCAGCGCCGAGGGGGGTCTAGCATCTTCAGATACGCAGTATTTT.

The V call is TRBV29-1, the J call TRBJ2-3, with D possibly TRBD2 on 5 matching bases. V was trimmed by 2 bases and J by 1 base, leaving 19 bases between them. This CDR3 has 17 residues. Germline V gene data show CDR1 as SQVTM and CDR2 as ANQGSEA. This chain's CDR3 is CSVEWVAEGRRTDTQYF. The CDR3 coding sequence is TGCAGCGTTGAATGGGTGGCAGAGGGAAGACGCACAGATACGCAGTATTTT.